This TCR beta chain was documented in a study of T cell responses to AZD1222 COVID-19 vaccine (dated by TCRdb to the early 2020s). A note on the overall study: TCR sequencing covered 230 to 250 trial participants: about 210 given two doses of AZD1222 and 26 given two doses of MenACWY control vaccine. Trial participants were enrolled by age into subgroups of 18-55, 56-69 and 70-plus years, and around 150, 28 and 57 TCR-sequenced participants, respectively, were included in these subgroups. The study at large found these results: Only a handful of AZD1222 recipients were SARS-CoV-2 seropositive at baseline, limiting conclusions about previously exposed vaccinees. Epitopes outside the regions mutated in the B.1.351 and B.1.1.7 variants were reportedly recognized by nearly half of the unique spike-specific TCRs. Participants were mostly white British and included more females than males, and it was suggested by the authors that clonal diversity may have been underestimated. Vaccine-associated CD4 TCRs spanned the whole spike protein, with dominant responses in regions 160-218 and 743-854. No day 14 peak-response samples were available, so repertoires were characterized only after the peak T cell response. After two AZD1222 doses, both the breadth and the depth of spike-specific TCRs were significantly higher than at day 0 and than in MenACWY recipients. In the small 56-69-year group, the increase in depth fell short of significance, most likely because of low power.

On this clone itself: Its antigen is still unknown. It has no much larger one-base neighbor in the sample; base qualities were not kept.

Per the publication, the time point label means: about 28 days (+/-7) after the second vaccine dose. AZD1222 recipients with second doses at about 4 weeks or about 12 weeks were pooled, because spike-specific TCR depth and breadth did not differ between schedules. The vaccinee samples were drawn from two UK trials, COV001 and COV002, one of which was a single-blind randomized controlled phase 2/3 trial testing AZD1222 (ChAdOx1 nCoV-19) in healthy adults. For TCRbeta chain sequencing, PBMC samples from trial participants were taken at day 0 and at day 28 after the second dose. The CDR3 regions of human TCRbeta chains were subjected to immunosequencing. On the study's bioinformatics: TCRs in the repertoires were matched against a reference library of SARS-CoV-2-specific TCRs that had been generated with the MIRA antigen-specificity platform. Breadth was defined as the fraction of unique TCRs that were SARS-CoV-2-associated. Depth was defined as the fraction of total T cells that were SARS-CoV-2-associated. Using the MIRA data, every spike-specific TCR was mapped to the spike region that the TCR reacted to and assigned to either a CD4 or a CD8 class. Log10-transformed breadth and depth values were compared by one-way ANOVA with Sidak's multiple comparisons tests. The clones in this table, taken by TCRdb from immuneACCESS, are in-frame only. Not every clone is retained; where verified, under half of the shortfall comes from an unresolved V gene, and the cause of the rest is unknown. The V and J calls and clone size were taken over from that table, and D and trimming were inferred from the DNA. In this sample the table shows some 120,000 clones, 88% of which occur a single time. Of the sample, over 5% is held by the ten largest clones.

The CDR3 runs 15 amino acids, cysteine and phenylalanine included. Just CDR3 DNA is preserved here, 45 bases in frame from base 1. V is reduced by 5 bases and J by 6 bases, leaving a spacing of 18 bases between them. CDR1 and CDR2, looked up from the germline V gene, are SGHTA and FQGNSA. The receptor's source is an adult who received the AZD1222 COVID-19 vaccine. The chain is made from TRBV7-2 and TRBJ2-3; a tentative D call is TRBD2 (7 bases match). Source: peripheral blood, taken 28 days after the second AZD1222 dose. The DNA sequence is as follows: TGTGCCAGCAGCCCCGAGGGGGGGAGATGGGATACGCAGTATTTT. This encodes CASSPEGGRWDTQYF.